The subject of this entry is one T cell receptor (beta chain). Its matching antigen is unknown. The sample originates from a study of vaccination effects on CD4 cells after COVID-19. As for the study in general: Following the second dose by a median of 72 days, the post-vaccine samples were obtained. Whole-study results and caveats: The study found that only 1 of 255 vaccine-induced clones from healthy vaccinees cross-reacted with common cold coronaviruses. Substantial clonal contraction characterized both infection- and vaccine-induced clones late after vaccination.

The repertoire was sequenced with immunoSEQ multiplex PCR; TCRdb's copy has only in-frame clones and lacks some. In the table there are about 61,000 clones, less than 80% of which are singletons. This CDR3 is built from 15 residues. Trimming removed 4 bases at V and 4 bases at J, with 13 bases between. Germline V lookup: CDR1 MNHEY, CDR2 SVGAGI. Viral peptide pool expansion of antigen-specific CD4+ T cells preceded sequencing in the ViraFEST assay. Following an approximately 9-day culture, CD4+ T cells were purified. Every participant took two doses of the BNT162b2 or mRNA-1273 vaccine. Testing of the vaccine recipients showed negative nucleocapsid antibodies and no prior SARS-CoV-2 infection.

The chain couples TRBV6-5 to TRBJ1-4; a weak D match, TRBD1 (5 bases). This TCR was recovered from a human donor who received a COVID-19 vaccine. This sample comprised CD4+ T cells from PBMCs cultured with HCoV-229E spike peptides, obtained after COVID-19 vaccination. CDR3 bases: TGTGCCAGCAGTTCGGATCAGGGTTATAATGAAAAACTGTTTTTT. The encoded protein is CASSSDQGYNEKLFF.